The clone carrying this T cell receptor (beta chain) was detected only a few times. TCRdb processed the 5' RACE reads anew with MiXCR; each CDR3 protein has one entry. Of roughly 190,000 distinct CDR3 sequences listed, around a sixth are singletons. This sample was taken from a study of identical twins. Trimming took 6 bases from V and 5 from J, leaving 8 bases between them. CDR3 length: 11 amino acids. The data were also submitted as part of a second study, on T cells expressing NK-cell markers. This second report adds: Sequencing of TCR beta repertoires drew on sorted CD3+CD56+NKG2C+, CD3+CD56+NKG2C- and CD3+CD56-NKG2C+ T cells. Eight donors were sequenced, seven testing HCMV-seropositive and one testing seronegative. About six of the donors carried dominant NKG2C+ clonotypes that took up roughly 1.0-8% of their CD8+ T cells. The CD3+CD56-NKG2C+ fraction was also led by these clonotypes in a few donors.

The sample consisted of CD8+ T cells sorted from blood. V gene TRBV12-3 or TRBV12-4 combines with J gene TRBJ2-7; no definite D call. This receptor was identified in a woman younger than 30 in good health. This CDR3 reads CASSRGNEQYF. The CDR3 DNA reads as TGTGCCAGCAGCCGTGGAAACGAGCAGTACTTC.